These 17 T cell receptor beta chains share one sample of origin, sequenced in a study of cytomegalovirus exposure and HLA in healthy donors. The table came from immunoSEQ multiplex PCR; TCRdb's copy has only in-frame clones and leaves some out. The data contain over 150,000 clones, 90% to 97% of them singletons. Sequencing input: PBMCs. These TCRs come from a young woman in good health and CMV-seronegative.

V and J are TRBV19 and TRBJ1-5, with D maybe TRBD1 (5 bases). V was shortened by 3 bases and J by 7 bases, with 19 bases between the two germline ends. The CDR3 runs to 16 residues. Germline lookup yields CDR1 LNHDA and CDR2 SQIVND (reference sequence). Here the CDR3 DNA reads TGTGCCAGTAGTATCGCAAGCAGGGCTGGGGGGCAGCCCCAGCATTTT. Residues: CASSIASRAGGQPQHF.

The J gene is TRBJ1-2, the V gene TRBV19, with D unclear. CDR1 and CDR2 from the germline V gene are LNHDA and SQIVND (reference sequence). There are 12 residues in the CDR3. The V and J ends lost 4 bases and 8 bases respectively, with 11 bases between them. In DNA, the CDR3 is TGTGCCAGTAGTAGAGGGTTAAGCGGCTACACCTTC. This codes for CASSRGLSGYTF.

CDR3 residues: CASSPTGDWGYGYTF. The CDR3 coding sequence is TGTGCCAGCAGCCCGACGGGGGATTGGGGCTATGGCTACACCTTC. This chain connects TRBV5-4 to TRBJ1-2, with a weak D call TRBD1 (5 bases). CDR3 length equals 15 residues. V was trimmed by 4 bases and J by 4 bases, leaving 17 bases between them. CDR1 and CDR2 from the germline V gene are SGHNT and YYREEE (reference sequence).

The J gene is TRBJ1-5, the V gene TRBV19; 7 nucleotides align to TRBD1. Per germline, CDR1 LNHDA and CDR2 SQIVND (reference sequence). The CDR3 totals 18 residues. V trimming: 5 bases; J trimming: 0 bases; junction bases outside the gene matches: 13. Here the CDR3 reads CASSRSGTVAYSNQPQHF. CDR3 bases: TGTGCCAGTAGTCGGTCCGGGACAGTCGCATATAGCAATCAGCCCCAGCATTTT.

This rearrangement joins TRBV4-1 to TRBJ2-1, with D possibly TRBD2 on 6 matching bases. Germline V CDR1 and CDR2: MGHRA, YSYEKL. Trimming took off 4 bases at V and 2 bases at J, with 9 bases between the two ends. The CDR3 contains 14 residues. CDR3 nucleotides: TGCGCCAGCAGCCGACTAGGTACCTACAATGAGCAGTTCTTC. Translating gives CASSRLGTYNEQFF.

The V and J genes are TRBV9 and TRBJ2-3; perhaps TRBD1 as D (5 bases). The V and J ends lost 0 bases and 4 bases respectively, with 15 bases between them. CDR1 SGDLS and CDR2 YYNGEE come from the germline V gene. The length of the CDR3 is 16 residues. CDR3 nucleotide sequence: TGTGCCAGCAGCGTAGGACAGATGCTTGAGGCAGATACGCAGTATTTT. Its protein product is CASSVGQMLEADTQYF.

V and J are TRBV5-4 and TRBJ1-2, with D tentatively TRBD1 (6 bases). V lost 2 bases to trimming and J lost 8 bases, with 19 bases between them. Germline V gene lookup returns CDR1 SGHNT and CDR2 YYREEE (reference sequence). The CDR3 consists of 15 residues. The CDR3 bases are TGTGCCAGCAGCTTACAGACGATGGGGGCTTTGGGCTACACCTTC. It translates to CASSLQTMGALGYTF.

The J gene is TRBJ2-3, the V gene TRBV6-5; 9 bases map to TRBD2. After removal of 2 bases from V and 4 bases from J, the junction contained 4 bases not matched to a gene. The CDR3 has 15 residues. CDR1 is MNHEY, CDR2 SVGAGI, per germline. The CDR3 sequence: CASSYRSGGSDTQYF. CDR3 DNA: TGTGCCAGCAGTTACCGTAGCGGGGGCTCAGATACGCAGTATTTT.

The chain's CDR3 is CAWDRGSYEQYF. The DNA for the CDR3 is TGTGCCTGGGACAGGGGCTCCTACGAGCAGTACTTC. The gene calls are TRBV30 and TRBJ2-7; 8 nucleotides align to TRBD1. After removal of 5 bases from V and 0 bases from J, the junction contained 0 bases not matched to a gene. The CDR3 length is 12 residues. Germline CDR1 reads GTSNPN; CDR2 reads SVGIG (reference sequence).

This rearrangement joins TRBV5-1 to TRBJ2-3, with TRBD2 as a possible D gene (5 bases). Between the trimmed V and J ends, which lost 1 base and 2 bases, there was a span of 11 bases. The CDR3 spans 15 residues. Germline V gene sequence: CDR1 SGHRS, CDR2 YFSETQ. The CDR3 reads CASSLRLGDTDTQYF. The CDR3 coding sequence is TGCGCCAGCAGCTTGCGACTCGGGGACACAGATACGCAGTATTTT.

V gene TRBV19 combines with J gene TRBJ2-7; 8 positions match TRBD1. Germline CDR1 is LNHDA and CDR2 is SQIVND (reference sequence). Trimming at V came to 6 bases and at J to 3 bases, leaving 10 bases not matched to a gene. CDR3 size: 15 residues. CDR3 sequence reads: CASSRGQGRLYEQYF. The CDR3 region has the DNA TGTGCCAGTAGCCGAGGACAGGGACGGCTCTACGAGCAGTACTTC.

The chain links TRBV5-1 to TRBJ1-1; perhaps TRBD1 as D (5 bases). V lost 0 bases to trimming and J lost 7 bases, with 13 bases between them. Germline lookup yields CDR1 SGHRS and CDR2 YFSETQ. The CDR3 length is 14 residues. CDR3: CASSLAGDSFEAFF. The DNA of the CDR3 is TGCGCCAGCAGCTTGGCGGGGGATTCGTTTGAAGCTTTCTTT.

The chain joins TRBV2 to TRBJ1-4, with unresolved D. The CDR3 has 14 residues. Germline lookup yields CDR1 SNHLY and CDR2 FYNNEI. V gave up 10 bases and J gave up 0 bases, with 12 bases separating them. CDR3 amino acids: CATRLASTNEKLFF. CDR3 nucleotide sequence: TGTGCCACCCGCTTAGCTTCAACTAATGAAAAACTGTTTTTT.

The chain employs TRBV14 and TRBJ2-3, with TRBD1 matching 7 bases. V was clipped by 2 bases and J by 3 bases; unmatched bases: 5. The germline CDR1 and CDR2 sequences are SGHDN and FVKESK. The CDR3 sequence is 15 residues long. This CDR3 is CASSQRGLTTDTQYF. CDR3 bases: TGTGCCAGCAGCCAAAGGGGGCTGACGACAGATACGCAGTATTTT.

The chain links TRBV5-5 to TRBJ1-1, with D hard to call. Germline CDR1 and CDR2: SGHKS and YYEKEE (reference sequence). This CDR3 contains 15 residues. V gave up 5 bases and J gave up 5 bases, with 19 bases separating them. The CDR3, as DNA: TGTGCCAGCAGTGATTTCACCCTCCCAGTAACTGAAGCTTTCTTT. It encodes CASSDFTLPVTEAFF.

This clone turned up a few times. The chain has TRBV29-1 and TRBJ1-2; 7 nucleotides line up with TRBD1. Germline CDR1 and CDR2: SQVTM and ANQGSEA. V lost 8 bases to trimming and J lost 4 bases; unmatched junction nucleotides: 7. The CDR3 totals 12 residues. The CDR3 loop reads CSISTGPYGYTF. CDR3 nucleotide sequence: TGCAGCATCTCGACAGGGCCCTATGGCTACACCTTC.

J is TRBJ2-1 and V is TRBV7-3; the match to TRBD2 covers 8 bases. This CDR3 contains 14 residues. The ends lost 4 bases at V and 4 bases at J; junction bases unmatched: 3. From germline, CDR1 is SGHTA and CDR2 FQGTGA. The CDR3 DNA sequence: TGTGCCAGCAGCTCATTAGCGGGGTACAATGAGCAGTTCTTC. Translating it yields CASSSLAGYNEQFF.